This T cell receptor (beta chain) was retrieved from a study of T-cell reconstitution after alpha-beta-depleted transplantation in children. The study's findings and limits: Several hundred graft clones that had expanded were reportedly the source of alpha-beta T cells about two months after transplant. Diversity and T-cell counts at one year after transplant derived mostly from new T cells.

Concerning this clonotype: Its antigen remains unidentified.

V lost 5 bases to trimming and J lost 7 bases, with 21 bases between them. Per the germline V gene, CDR1 is KGHSH and CDR2 is LQKENI. This CDR3 comprises 16 residues. Molecular barcoding with unique molecular identifiers was used for the TCRbeta library. Using its own MiXCR run on the PCR reads, TCRdb lists one record per CDR3 protein. The sample shows 670,000 or so distinct CDR3 sequences, about an eighth of them seen only once. This sequence originates from a girl aged 2 to 10 with congenital amegakaryocytic thrombocytopenia, due to receive a stem cell transplant. The chain carries TRBV18 and TRBJ2-1, with D possibly TRBD1 on 5 matching bases. This specimen consisted of PBMCs, obtained before TCRalphabeta/CD19-depleted stem cell transplant. CDR3 bases: TGTGCCAGCTCAATCCAACGACAGCCCCCTCGAAATGAGCAGTTCTTC. Its translation is CASSIQRQPPRNEQFF. The full variable domain, its missing parts supplied by reference TRBV18 and TRBJ2-1, is NAGVMQNPRHLVRRRGQEARLRCSPMKGHSHVYWYRQLPEEGLKFMVYLQKENIIDESGMPKERFSAEFPKEGPSILRIQQVVRGDSAAYFCASSIQRQPPRNEQFFGPGTRLTVL.